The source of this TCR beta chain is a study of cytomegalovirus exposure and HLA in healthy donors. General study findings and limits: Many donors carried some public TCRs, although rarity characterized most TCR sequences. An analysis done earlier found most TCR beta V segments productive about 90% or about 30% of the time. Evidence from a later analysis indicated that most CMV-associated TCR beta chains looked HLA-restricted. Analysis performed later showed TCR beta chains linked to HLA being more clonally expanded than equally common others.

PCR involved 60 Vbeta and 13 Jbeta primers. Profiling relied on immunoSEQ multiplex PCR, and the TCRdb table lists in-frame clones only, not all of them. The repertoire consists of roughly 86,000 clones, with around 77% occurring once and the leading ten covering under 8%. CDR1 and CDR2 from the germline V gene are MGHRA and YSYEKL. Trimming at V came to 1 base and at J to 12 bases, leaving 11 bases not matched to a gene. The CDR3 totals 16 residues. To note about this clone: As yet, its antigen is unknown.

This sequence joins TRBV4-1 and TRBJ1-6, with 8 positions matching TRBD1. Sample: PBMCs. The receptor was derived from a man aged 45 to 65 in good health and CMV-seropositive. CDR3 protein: CASSQGEGQENRPLHF. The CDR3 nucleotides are TGCGCCAGCAGCCAAGGAGAGGGACAGGAAAACAGACCCCTCCACTTT.